These T cell receptor beta chains were read from a single sample in a study of cytomegalovirus exposure and HLA in healthy donors. Some clones are missing from TCRdb's copy, which holds only in-frame ones; the method was immunoSEQ multiplex PCR. The sample contains about 100,000 clones, 81% of which appear only once. Sequenced input: PBMCs. The receptors here all came from a man aged 30 to 39 in good health and CMV-seronegative. Both conserved end residues are part of each CDR3. The order of the fields is V gene, J gene, D gene, clone size, CDR3 protein, CDR3 DNA. A D gene is named only where the DNA matches it firmly. Not every row has a clone size; where given, it reads once, few, many or a size class.

V: TRBV5-1
J: TRBJ1-1
D: TRBD1
size: NA
CDR3: CASSLRQGASTEAFF
DNA: TGCGCCAGCAGCCTTAGACAGGGGGCAAGCACTGAAGCTTTCTTT

V: TRBV5-1
J: TRBJ2-1
D: TRBD2
size: NA
CDR3: CASSVSGAYNEQFF
DNA: TGCGCCAGCAGCGTGAGCGGGGCCTACAATGAGCAGTTCTTC

V: TRBV5-1
J: TRBJ1-6
D: TRBD1
size: many
CDR3: CASSPGQEINSPLHF
DNA: TGCGCCAGCAGTCCAGGACAGGAGATTAATTCACCCCTCCACTTT

V: TRBV7-9
J: TRBJ1-1
D: TRBD1
size: NA
CDR3: CASRSSRDRVTEAFF
DNA: TGTGCCAGCAGGTCCTCCCGGGACAGGGTGACTGAAGCTTTCTTT

V: TRBV2
J: TRBJ1-5
D: NA
size: NA
CDR3: CASRKDSNNQPQHF
DNA: TGTGCCAGCAGAAAAGACAGTAACAATCAGCCCCAGCATTTT

V: TRBV5-6
J: TRBJ2-7
D: TRBD2
size: NA
CDR3: CASSQIAGGHPREDDEQYF
DNA: TGTGCCAGCAGCCAAATAGCGGGGGGGCATCCCAGGGAGGATGACGAGCAGTACTTC

V: TRBV5-1
J: TRBJ1-2
D: TRBD1
size: NA
CDR3: CASSTGQGGYTF
DNA: TGCGCCAGCAGCACCGGACAGGGTGGCTACACCTTC

V: TRBV28
J: TRBJ1-1
D: NA
size: NA
CDR3: CASSGTDSSSDTEAFF
DNA: TGTGCCAGCAGTGGAACCGACAGCTCCTCCGACACTGAAGCTTTCTTT

V: TRBV7-2
J: TRBJ2-7
D: NA
size: NA
CDR3: CASSLGTITTYEQYF
DNA: TGTGCCAGCAGCTTAGGGACAATTACGACCTACGAGCAGTACTTC

V: TRBV7-7
J: TRBJ2-3
D: TRBD2
size: NA
CDR3: CASSFTSGDVVVSDTQYF
DNA: TGTGCTAGCAGCTTCACTAGCGGGGACGTCGTAGTTTCAGATACGCAGTATTTT

V: TRBV5-5
J: TRBJ1-1
D: TRBD1
size: few
CDR3: CASSGGTGYRAFF
DNA: TGTGCCAGCAGCGGGGGGACAGGGTATCGAGCTTTCTTT

V: TRBV6-6
J: TRBJ1-2
D: TRBD1
size: NA
CDR3: CASSDRGEGYTF
DNA: TGTGCCAGCAGTGACAGGGGGGAAGGCTACACCTTC

V: TRBV2
J: TRBJ2-2
D: NA
size: NA
CDR3: CASSPSRLNTGELFF
DNA: TGTGCCAGCAGCCCCTCACGACTAAACACCGGGGAGCTGTTTTTT

V: TRBV5-6
J: TRBJ1-1
D: TRBD1
size: NA
CDR3: CASSFGTGGTEAFF
DNA: TGTGCCAGCAGCTTCGGGACAGGGGGCACTGAAGCTTTCTTT

V: TRBV9
J: TRBJ2-1
D: NA
size: NA
CDR3: CASSVAGYHEQFF
DNA: TGTGCCAGCAGCGTAGCCGGTTATCATGAGCAGTTCTTC

V: TRBV4-2
J: TRBJ2-5
D: TRBD2
size: NA
CDR3: CASSQGGGSGGAETQYF
DNA: TGTGCCAGCAGCCAAGGGGGGGGTAGCGGGGGGGCGGAGACCCAGTACTTC

V: TRBV9
J: TRBJ2-7
D: NA
size: NA
CDR3: CASGEDEQYF
DNA: TGTGCCAGCGGAGAGGACGAGCAGTACTTC

V: TRBV7-9
J: TRBJ1-1
D: NA
size: NA
CDR3: CASSLIQVSNTEAFF
DNA: TGTGCCAGCAGCTTAATCCAGGTCTCGAACACTGAAGCTTTCTTT

V: TRBV11-2
J: TRBJ2-5
D: TRBD1
size: NA
CDR3: CASSQLDRDGTQYF
DNA: TGTGCCAGCAGCCAACTGGACAGGGACGGGACCCAGTACTTC

V: TRBV30
J: TRBJ2-1
D: NA
size: NA
CDR3: CAWSREGWGEQFF
DNA: TGTGCCTGGAGTCGGGAAGGGTGGGGTGAGCAGTTCTTC

V: TRBV15
J: TRBJ2-1
D: NA
size: NA
CDR3: CATSRAYSLNEQFF
DNA: TGTGCCACCAGCAGAGCGTACAGTCTCAATGAGCAGTTCTTC

V: TRBV4-2
J: TRBJ1-6
D: TRBD1
size: NA
CDR3: CASSQATTGGLSPLHF
DNA: TGTGCCAGCAGCCAAGCGACGACAGGGGGCCTTTCACCCCTCCACTTT

V: TRBV10-1
J: TRBJ2-1
D: NA
size: NA
CDR3: CASSDLRGTGEQFF
DNA: TGCGCCAGCAGTGATCTTCGAGGAACGGGTGAGCAGTTCTTC

V: TRBV2
J: TRBJ2-5
D: TRBD2
size: NA
CDR3: CASSWGLAEETQYF
DNA: TGTGCCAGCAGTTGGGGACTAGCGGAAGAGACCCAGTACTTC

V: TRBV9
J: TRBJ2-2
D: NA
size: NA
CDR3: CASSPEGALTGELFF
DNA: TGTGCCAGCAGCCCAGAAGGGGCCCTCACCGGGGAGCTGTTTTTT

V: TRBV6-1
J: TRBJ2-6
D: NA
size: few
CDR3: CASSERVTGANVLTF
DNA: TGTGCCAGCAGTGAACGAGTAACGGGGGCCAACGTCCTGACTTTC

V: TRBV7-3
J: TRBJ2-5
D: TRBD1
size: NA
CDR3: CASSPRTGETQYF
DNA: TGTGCCAGCAGCCCGAGGACAGGAGAGACCCAGTACTTC

V: TRBV10-3
J: TRBJ2-3
D: TRBD1
size: NA
CDR3: CAIGVRGSMADTQYF
DNA: TGTGCCATCGGGGTCAGGGGGAGCATGGCAGATACGCAGTATTTT

V: TRBV19
J: TRBJ1-1
D: NA
size: NA
CDR3: CASAFGGSEAFF
DNA: TGTGCCAGCGCCTTCGGGGGATCTGAAGCTTTCTTT

V: TRBV5-6
J: TRBJ2-2
D: NA
size: few
CDR3: CASSFGTQNTGELFF
DNA: TGTGCCAGCAGCTTCGGGACTCAGAACACCGGGGAGCTGTTTTTT

V: TRBV18
J: TRBJ2-1
D: TRBD1
size: NA
CDR3: CASSLDRVNEQFF
DNA: TGTGCCAGCTCACTAGACAGGGTCAATGAGCAGTTCTTC

V: TRBV2
J: TRBJ1-5
D: TRBD1
size: NA
CDR3: CASSEETGNQPQHF
DNA: TGTGCCAGCAGTGAAGAGACAGGGAATCAGCCCCAGCATTTT

V: TRBV7-9
J: TRBJ1-1
D: TRBD1
size: NA
CDR3: CASSQGQGYTEAFF
DNA: TGTGCCAGCAGCCAGGGACAGGGGTACACTGAAGCTTTCTTT

V: TRBV6-1
J: TRBJ1-1
D: NA
size: few
CDR3: CASSEIVGRAEAFF
DNA: TGTGCCAGCAGTGAAATAGTGGGGCGAGCTGAAGCTTTCTTT

V: TRBV7-3
J: TRBJ2-7
D: NA
size: NA
CDR3: CASSPGPSSYEQYF
DNA: TGTGCCAGCAGCCCAGGTCCGAGCTCCTACGAGCAGTACTTC

V: TRBV14
J: TRBJ2-7
D: TRBD2
size: NA
CDR3: CASRSGPGREQYF
DNA: TGTGCCAGCAGGTCCGGGCCCGGGAGGGAGCAGTACTTC

V: TRBV9
J: TRBJ1-1
D: NA
size: once
CDR3: CASSVAQGSRVAEAFF
DNA: TGTGCCAGCAGCGTAGCTCAAGGCAGTCGGGTGGCTGAAGCTTTCTTT

V: TRBV20-1
J: TRBJ2-7
D: TRBD1
size: NA
CDR3: CSALQGPEQYF
DNA: TGCAGTGCTCTACAGGGGCCCGAGCAGTACTTC

V: TRBV6-1
J: TRBJ2-7
D: NA
size: NA
CDR3: CASSAGLTYEQYF
DNA: TGTGCCAGCAGTGCCGGACTTACATACGAGCAGTACTTC

V: TRBV4-1
J: TRBJ2-1
D: NA
size: NA
CDR3: CASKLGTPKGDEQFF
DNA: TGCGCCAGCAAATTGGGGACACCAAAGGGCGATGAGCAGTTCTTC

V: TRBV28
J: TRBJ1-5
D: NA
size: NA
CDR3: CASSPGLPTSPQHF
DNA: TGTGCCAGCAGTCCTGGACTTCCTACCTCGCCCCAGCATTTT

V: TRBV30
J: TRBJ2-2
D: NA
size: NA
CDR3: CAWREAGNTGELFF
DNA: TGTGCCTGGAGGGAGGCAGGGAACACCGGGGAGCTGTTTTTT

V: TRBV6-5
J: TRBJ1-2
D: NA
size: few
CDR3: CASSYSRQGNYGYTF
DNA: TGTGCCAGCAGTTACTCGCGGCAGGGGAACTATGGCTACACCTTC

V: TRBV9
J: TRBJ1-2
D: NA
size: NA
CDR3: CASSVEAGYGYTF
DNA: TGTGCCAGCAGCGTAGAGGCAGGGTATGGCTACACCTTC

V: TRBV11-2
J: TRBJ1-1
D: NA
size: NA
CDR3: CASSLDVGRNTEAFF
DNA: TGTGCCAGCAGCTTGGATGTGGGGAGGAACACTGAAGCTTTCTTT

V: TRBV5-6
J: TRBJ2-7
D: NA
size: NA
CDR3: CASSSGWGLPHEQYF
DNA: TGTGCCAGCAGCTCCGGGTGGGGCCTTCCCCACGAGCAGTACTTC

V: TRBV11-2
J: TRBJ2-1
D: TRBD1
size: NA
CDR3: CASSLTNLGDRVHEQFF
DNA: TGTGCCAGCAGCCTAACCAATCTTGGGGACAGGGTTCATGAGCAGTTCTTC

V: TRBV7-9
J: TRBJ2-7
D: NA
size: NA
CDR3: CASSQPSGIVHEQYF
DNA: TGTGCCAGCAGCCAACCGTCCGGGATTGTACACGAGCAGTACTTC

V: TRBV28
J: TRBJ2-7
D: TRBD2
size: once
CDR3: CASSSRAGVSLHEQYF
DNA: TGTGCCAGCAGTTCCCGGGCGGGAGTAAGCTTGCACGAGCAGTACTTC

V: TRBV7-3
J: TRBJ1-2
D: NA
size: NA
CDR3: CASSPGGHNYGYTF
DNA: TGTGCCAGCTCCCCGGGAGGGCACAACTATGGCTACACCTTC

V: TRBV10-2
J: TRBJ2-1
D: TRBD2
size: NA
CDR3: CASRAGLAAYNEQFF
DNA: TGCGCCAGCAGAGCGGGACTAGCGGCCTACAATGAGCAGTTCTTC

V: TRBV2
J: TRBJ1-6
D: NA
size: NA
CDR3: CASRVPGQTFNSPLHF
DNA: TGTGCCAGCAGGGTACCTGGACAGACCTTTAATTCACCCCTCCACTTT

V: TRBV6-1
J: TRBJ1-5
D: NA
size: NA
CDR3: CASSTHSNQPQHF
DNA: TGTGCCAGCAGTACTCATAGCAATCAGCCCCAGCATTTT

V: TRBV7-3
J: TRBJ1-2
D: TRBD1
size: NA
CDR3: CASSRQKTGGEPLHLNYGYTF
DNA: TGTGCCAGCAGCCGGCAAAAGACAGGGGGCGAACCCCTCCACCTTAACTATGGCTACACCTTC

V: TRBV28
J: TRBJ2-5
D: NA
size: NA
CDR3: CASSPQGGRGETQYF
DNA: TGTGCCAGCAGTCCACAGGGAGGGCGGGGGGAGACCCAGTACTTC

V: TRBV18
J: TRBJ2-7
D: NA
size: NA
CDR3: CASSGSGRGSYEQYF
DNA: TGTGCCAGCTCCGGATCAGGGCGGGGTTCCTACGAGCAGTACTTC

V: TRBV2
J: TRBJ2-1
D: NA
size: NA
CDR3: CASIYRHYNEQFF
DNA: TGTGCCAGCATATACAGACACTACAATGAGCAGTTCTTC

V: TRBV4-1
J: TRBJ2-2
D: TRBD2
size: NA
CDR3: CASSQGLAGVSGELFF
DNA: TGCGCCAGCAGCCAAGGACTAGCGGGAGTCTCCGGGGAGCTGTTTTTT